The next 20 T cell receptor beta chains were all read from a single sample in a study of CD8+ T cells in alopecia areata. Indicated treatment: oral pan-JAK inhibitor, 5-10 mg twice daily. In each case, RNA was isolated and then reverse transcribed into cDNA as the sequencing template. The protocol was immunoSEQ multiplex PCR, while the TCRdb copy is restricted to in-frame clones and leaves out a portion. Of approximately 170,000 clones in the sample, 55% to 75% were seen once. This specimen consisted of CD4+ T cells sorted from blood, obtained at week 24, from a patient treated with tofacitinib. The receptors originated from a human donor with alopecia areata.

The rearrangement links TRBV2 to TRBJ2-2; D perhaps matches TRBD1 (8 bases). The CDR3 length is 14 residues. V was clipped by 6 bases and J by 6 bases, with 14 bases between them. Looked up from germline, CDR1 is SNHLY and CDR2 is FYNNEI. The CDR3 loop is CASRRQGRAGELFF. The CDR3 bases are TGTGCCAGCAGAAGACAGGGGAGGGCCGGGGAGCTGTTTTTT.

The genes are TRBV4-1 and TRBJ2-3, with 9 bases lining up with TRBD1. This CDR3 is 15 amino acids long. V lost 0 bases to trimming and J lost 7 bases; unmatched junction nucleotides: 5. Germline V lookup: CDR1 MGHRA, CDR2 YSYEKL. CDR3 amino acids: CASSQEGQGSNTQYF. The CDR3 DNA reads as TGCGCCAGCAGCCAAGAGGGACAGGGATCGAATACGCAGTATTTT.

The chain joins TRBV27 to TRBJ2-5; the D gene is possibly TRBD2 (6 bases). CDR1 is MNHEY, CDR2 SMNVEV, per germline (reference sequence). This CDR3 spans 13 amino acids. V gave up 3 bases and J gave up 5 bases, with 10 bases separating them. The CDR3 bases are TGTGCCAGCAGTTTCGCTCGGGGGGAGACCCAGTACTTC. This codes for CASSFARGETQYF.

The rearrangement joins TRBV29-1 to TRBJ2-1; D is ambiguous. This CDR3 is built from 12 residues. Germline assignment: CDR1 SQVTM and CDR2 ANQGSEA. Trimming removed 3 bases from V and 5 bases from J, with 8 bases in between. The CDR3 nucleotides are TGCAGCGTTGACGGGCGGCACAATGAGCAGTTCTTC. Protein: CSVDGRHNEQFF.

J is TRBJ2-2 and V is TRBV5-6, with D maybe TRBD1 (6 bases). This CDR3 contains 17 residues. Trimming removed 4 bases at V and 3 bases at J, with 19 bases between. CDR1 and CDR2 (germline): SGHDT, YYEEEE. DNA of the CDR3: TGTGCCAGCAGCGCGATGCACAGGGAGAAGGACACCGGGGAGCTGTTTTTT. Its protein is CASSAMHREKDTGELFF.

Regarding this clone: The sample has other DNA sequences that encode this CDR3 too. The V gene is TRBV9, the J gene TRBJ2-3; no reliable D call. CDR3 size: 13 residues. V was clipped by 0 bases and J by 1 base, with 3 bases between them. Germline values: CDR1 SGDLS, CDR2 YYNGEE. The CDR3 DNA follows: TGTGCCAGCAGCGTAGGCGGCACAGATACGCAGTATTTT. It translates to CASSVGGTDTQYF. The whole variable domain, filled in from reference TRBV9 and TRBJ2-3, reads DSGVTQTPKHLITATGQRVTLRCSPRSGDLSVYWYQQSLDQGLQFLIQYYNGEERAKGNILERFSAQQFPDLHSELNLSSLELGDSALYFCASSVGGTDTQYFGPGTRLTVL.

This clone showed up just a few times. The chain combines TRBV2 with TRBJ2-4; D is perhaps TRBD2 (6 bases). Between the trimmed V and J ends, which lost 6 bases and 0 bases, there was a span of 9 bases. Germline-derived CDR1 and CDR2 are SNHLY and FYNNEI. The CDR3 loop spans 14 amino acids. For the CDR3, the DNA is TGTGCCAGCAGGGGGACTTTAGCCAAAAACATTCAGTACTTC. Amino acid sequence: CASRGTLAKNIQYF.

V and J are TRBV2 and TRBJ1-2, with 8 bases lining up with TRBD1. Per germline, CDR1 SNHLY and CDR2 FYNNEI. The V segment lost 4 bases and the J segment 6 bases; nucleotides outside the gene matches: 7. This CDR3 has 14 residues. The CDR3 spells CASSGGQARDGYTF. CDR3 nucleotide sequence: TGTGCCAGCAGTGGGGGACAGGCCAGGGATGGCTACACCTTC.

The CDR3 loop is CASQLSGRVTEAFF. The CDR3 coding sequence is TGTGCCAGTCAACTCTCGGGGCGCGTCACTGAAGCTTTCTTT. The chain has TRBV7-9 and TRBJ1-1; a possible D gene is TRBD1 (5 bases). Between the trimmed V and J ends, which lost 9 bases and 4 bases, there was a span of 18 bases. Germline V lookup: CDR1 SEHNR, CDR2 FQNEAQ (reference sequence). CDR3 length: 14 residues. Full variable domain (remainder filled in from reference TRBV7-9 and TRBJ1-1): DTGVSQNPRHKITKRGQNVTFRCDPISEHNRLYWYRQTLGQGPEFLTYFQNEAQLEKSRLLSDRFSAERPKGSFSTLEIQRTEQGDSAMYLCASQLSGRVTEAFFGQGTRLTVV.

This clone was counted only a few times. This chain uses TRBV5-1 with TRBJ1-6; TRBD1 is a possible D gene (5 bases). Trimming shortened V by 4 bases and J by 8 bases, and 10 bases separated the two germline ends. This CDR3 has 13 amino acids. In germline, CDR1 is SGHRS, CDR2 YFSETQ. The CDR3 region has the DNA TGCGCCAGCAGCCCGGCGGGGGATTCACCCCTCCACTTT. Translated, it gives CASSPAGDSPLHF.

The chain couples TRBV5-1 to TRBJ1-2; D ambiguous. Germline CDR1 reads SGHRS; CDR2 reads YFSETQ. CDR3 length: 13 residues. V dropped 3 bases and J dropped 7 bases, with 13 bases sitting between them. The CDR3 region is CASSYSSDLGYTF. CDR3 nucleotide sequence: TGCGCCAGCAGCTATTCGAGCGACCTTGGCTACACCTTC.

The chain joins TRBV2 to TRBJ2-5, with a possible D match to TRBD2 (5 bases). V was clipped by 4 bases and J by 2 bases, with 8 bases between them. Germline V lookup: CDR1 SNHLY, CDR2 FYNNEI. This CDR3 region has 13 residues. The CDR3: CASSVRRQETQYF. The CDR3 coding sequence is TGTGCCAGCAGTGTTCGGAGGCAAGAGACCCAGTACTTC.

The CDR3 reads CSVVDQTGPTQYF. The DNA for the CDR3 is TGCAGCGTTGTCGACCAAACTGGGCCGACCCAGTACTTC. This chain uses TRBV29-1 with TRBJ2-5; D is ambiguous. Germline V lookup: CDR1 SQVTM, CDR2 ANQGSEA. V was shortened by 4 bases and J by 7 bases, with 16 bases between the two germline ends. The length of the CDR3 is 13 residues.

The V call is TRBV14, the J call TRBJ1-1, with D uncertain. CDR1 is SGHDN and CDR2 is FVKESK in the germline V gene. The CDR3 is 18 amino acids. V was clipped by 2 bases and J by 6 bases, with 25 bases between them. The CDR3 loop is CASSQFMLGFPVRAEAFF. The DNA of the CDR3 is TGTGCCAGCAGCCAATTCATGTTGGGATTTCCTGTTCGGGCTGAAGCTTTCTTT.

The chain recombines TRBV30 with TRBJ2-7; D call uncertain. There are 14 residues in the CDR3. V was trimmed by 2 bases and J by 2 bases, leaving 13 bases between them. CDR1 and CDR2 (germline): GTSNPN, SVGIG (reference sequence). The CDR3 here is CAWSYSSITYEQYF. The CDR3 nucleotides read TGTGCCTGGAGTTATTCTTCAATTACCTACGAGCAGTACTTC.

This sequence joins TRBV6-1 and TRBJ2-7; possibly TRBD1 or TRBD2 for D (6 bases each). From germline, CDR1 is MNHNS and CDR2 SASEGT. The CDR3 has 15 amino acids. Trimming removed 6 bases at V and 1 base at J, with 16 bases between. The CDR3 coding sequence is TGTGCCAGCAGAGTTACTAGGGGGGAATCCTACGAGCAGTACTTC. Amino acids: CASRVTRGESYEQYF.

The chain uses TRBV6-6 and TRBJ1-6; no clear D gene. The CDR3 loop spans 9 amino acids. CDR1 MNHNY and CDR2 SVGAGI come from the germline V gene (reference sequence). Trimming cost V 9 bases and J 11 bases, with 5 bases left between them. The CDR3 protein is CASSPPLHF. DNA for the CDR3: TGTGCCAGTTCCCCACCCCTCCACTTT.

The chain has TRBV29-1 and TRBJ2-1; the match to TRBD2 covers 8 bases. V was pared by 8 bases and J by 3 bases, with 24 bases of the junction left unmatched. Germline CDR1 reads SQVTM; CDR2 reads ANQGSEA. This CDR3 is 19 amino acids long. Written as DNA, the CDR3 is TGCAGCACTACAGGGCTAGTAGCGGGGAAAACGAATTACTACAATGAGCAGTTCTTC. It specifies CSTTGLVAGKTNYYNEQFF.

This clone was seen a handful of times. J is TRBJ1-1 and V is TRBV6-1; D might be TRBD1 (6 bases). Trimming cost V 7 bases and J 1 base, with 13 bases left between them. The length of the CDR3 is 14 residues. Germline V gene sequence: CDR1 MNHNS, CDR2 SASEGT. CDR3 coding DNA: TGTGCCAGCAATCTAGGACAGAAGAACACTGAAGCTTTCTTT. It encodes CASNLGQKNTEAFF.

The genes are TRBV5-1 and TRBJ2-1; the D gene is possibly TRBD2 (6 bases). Germline assignment: CDR1 SGHRS and CDR2 YFSETQ. The CDR3 runs to 13 residues. V gave up 3 bases and J gave up 3 bases, with 7 bases separating them. The CDR3 here is CASSSGGYNEQFF. The DNA of the CDR3 is TGCGCCAGCAGCTCCGGGGGCTACAATGAGCAGTTCTTC.